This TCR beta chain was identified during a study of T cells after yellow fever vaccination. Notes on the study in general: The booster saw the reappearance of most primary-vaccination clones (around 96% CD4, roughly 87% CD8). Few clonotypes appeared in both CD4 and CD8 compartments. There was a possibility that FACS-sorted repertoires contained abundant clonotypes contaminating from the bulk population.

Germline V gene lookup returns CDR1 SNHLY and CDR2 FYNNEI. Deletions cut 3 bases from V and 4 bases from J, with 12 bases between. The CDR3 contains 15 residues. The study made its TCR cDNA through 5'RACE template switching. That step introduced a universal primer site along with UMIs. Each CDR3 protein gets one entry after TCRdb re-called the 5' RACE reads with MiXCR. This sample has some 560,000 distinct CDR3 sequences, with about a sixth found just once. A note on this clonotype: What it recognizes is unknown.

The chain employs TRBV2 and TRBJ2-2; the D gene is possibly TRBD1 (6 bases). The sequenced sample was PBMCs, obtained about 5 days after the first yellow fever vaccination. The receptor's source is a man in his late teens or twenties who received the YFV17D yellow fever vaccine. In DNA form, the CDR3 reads TGTGCCAGCAGTGAGTCGGCAGGGGCCACCGGGGAGCTGTTTTTT. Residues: CASSESAGATGELFF.